The next 10 T cell receptor beta chains were all read from a single sample in a study of blood T cell repertoires in COVID-19. The assay was immunoSEQ multiplex PCR, and TCRdb's table has in-frame clones only and misses some. The sample holds about 200,000 clones, roughly 80% seen once. Material for sequencing was PBMCs or T cells enriched from blood (not recorded which). Receptors were obtained from a man aged 35 to 55 who had recovered from COVID-19.

The gene calls are TRBV6-5 and TRBJ1-1, with D maybe TRBD1 (6 bases). Germline CDR1 MNHEY, CDR2 SVGAGI. Trimming removed 6 bases from V and 5 bases from J, with 13 bases in between. The CDR3 is 13 residues long. CDR3 region: CASSPDSKTEAFF. The DNA for the CDR3 is TGTGCCAGCAGCCCGGACAGTAAAACTGAAGCTTTCTTT.

V is TRBV3-1 (or the pseudogene TRBV3-2) and J is TRBJ2-5; tentatively, D is TRBD2 (5 bases). There are 15 residues in the CDR3. CDR1 and CDR2 (germline): LGHDT, YNNKEL (reference sequence). V was trimmed by 7 bases and J by 7 bases, leaving 22 bases between them. This chain's CDR3 is CASTPGSPLFGTQYF. As DNA, the CDR3 is TGTGCCAGCACCCCGGGGAGTCCGTTGTTTGGGACCCAGTACTTC.

The genes are TRBV28 and TRBJ2-7; tentatively, D is TRBD1 (7 bases). The CDR3 extends over 13 amino acids. V lost 8 bases and J lost 3, with 14 bases in between. Germline lookup yields CDR1 MDHEN and CDR2 SYDVKM. CDR3 nucleotide sequence: TGTGCCAGCTGGCGGGGACAGTACTACGAGCAGTACTTC. Amino acid sequence: CASWRGQYYEQYF. The full variable domain, with the rest looked up from reference TRBV28 and TRBJ2-7, is DVKVTQSSRYLVKRTGEKVFLECVQDMDHENMFWYRQDPGLGLRLIYFSYDVKMKEKGDIPEGYSVSREKKERFSLILESASTNQTSMYLCASWRGQYYEQYFGPGTRLTVT.

This rearrangement joins TRBV6-5 to TRBJ1-2; 10 bases agree with TRBD1. Trimming took 6 bases from V and 3 from J; bases not matched to a gene: 7. The germline V gene encodes CDR1 MNHEY and CDR2 SVGAGI. The CDR3 runs 15 residues. CDR3 region: CASSLQGTGDYGYTF. The CDR3 DNA sequence: TGTGCCAGCAGCCTTCAAGGGACAGGGGACTATGGCTACACCTTC.

The gene calls are TRBV6-5 and TRBJ1-3; 9 nucleotides align to TRBD1. The junction had 4 bases not matched to a gene; V was cut back by 5 bases and J by 2 bases. Germline V lookup: CDR1 MNHEY, CDR2 SVGAGI. The CDR3 extends over 15 amino acids. The CDR3 DNA is TGTGCCAGCAGTCGGACAGGGGCGCCTGGAAACACCATATATTTT. Translated, it gives CASSRTGAPGNTIYF.

The chain joins TRBV11-2 to TRBJ1-3; 7 bases are shared with TRBD1. The CDR3 is 15 amino acids. The junction had 5 bases not matched to a gene; V was cut back by 5 bases and J by 1 base. CDR1 and CDR2 from the germline V gene are SGHAT and FQNNGV. CDR3 sequence: CASSLDRVSGNTIYF. Here the CDR3 DNA reads TGTGCCAGCAGCCTTGACAGGGTGTCTGGAAACACCATATATTTT.

This chain joins TRBV4-3 and TRBJ2-7; D gene uncertain. The germline V gene has CDR1 LGHNA and CDR2 YSLEER. Deletions cut 0 bases from V and 2 bases from J, with 11 bases between. The CDR3 runs 15 residues. Written as DNA, the CDR3 is TGCGCCAGCAGCCAAGATCTTCGGCAGGCCTACGAGCAGTACTTC. It codes for CASSQDLRQAYEQYF.

Only a few counts were recorded for this clone. This chain connects TRBV11-2 to TRBJ2-5; 8 positions agree with TRBD1. This CDR3 region has 14 residues. Per the germline V gene, CDR1 is SGHAT and CDR2 is FQNNGV. V lost 4 bases to trimming and J lost 2 bases; unmatched junction nucleotides: 3. The CDR3 DNA reads TGTGCCAGCAGCTCGACAGGGGTACAAGAGACCCAGTACTTC. Translation gives CASSSTGVQETQYF.

The J gene is TRBJ2-7, the V gene TRBV3-1 (or the pseudogene TRBV3-2), with 8 positions matching TRBD1. The CDR3 consists of 16 residues. Per the germline V gene, CDR1 is LGHDT and CDR2 is YNNKEL (reference sequence). J was trimmed by 2 bases and V by 0 bases; bases with no gene match: 6. CDR3 coding DNA: TGTGCCAGCAGCCAAGAGTCGGGACAGGTGACCTACGAGCAGTACTTC. It encodes CASSQESGQVTYEQYF.

Only one count was recorded for this clone. This chain connects TRBV5-4 to TRBJ2-5, with TRBD2 matching 12 bases. Germline-derived CDR1 and CDR2 are SGHNT and YYREEE (reference sequence). Trimming cost V 1 base and J 3 bases; bases outside gene matches: 1. The CDR3 totals 15 residues. CDR3 sequence reads: CASSLRLAGEETQYF. CDR3 bases: TGTGCCAGCAGCTTGAGACTAGCGGGGGAAGAGACCCAGTACTTC.